The present entry profiles one T cell receptor (beta chain) with its context. TCRdb's table, derived via immunoSEQ multiplex PCR, lists solely in-frame clones and lacks some. Among roughly 150,000 clones listed, around 90% were seen once. This specimen belongs to a study of control samples from healthy donors and cancer patients. The CDR3 is 15 amino acids. Unmatched junction bases numbered 7, after V lost 4 bases and J lost 1 base. CDR1 and CDR2 from the germline V gene are MNHEY and SVGEGT. Material for sequencing was blood. This receptor was taken from a man aged 18 to 29 in good health. J is TRBJ2-7 and V is TRBV6-2 or TRBV6-3; 7 nucleotides match TRBD1. Here the CDR3 reads CASSSSGTDSYEQYF. CDR3 bases: TGTGCCAGCAGTTCGTCCGGGACAGATTCCTACGAGCAGTACTTC.